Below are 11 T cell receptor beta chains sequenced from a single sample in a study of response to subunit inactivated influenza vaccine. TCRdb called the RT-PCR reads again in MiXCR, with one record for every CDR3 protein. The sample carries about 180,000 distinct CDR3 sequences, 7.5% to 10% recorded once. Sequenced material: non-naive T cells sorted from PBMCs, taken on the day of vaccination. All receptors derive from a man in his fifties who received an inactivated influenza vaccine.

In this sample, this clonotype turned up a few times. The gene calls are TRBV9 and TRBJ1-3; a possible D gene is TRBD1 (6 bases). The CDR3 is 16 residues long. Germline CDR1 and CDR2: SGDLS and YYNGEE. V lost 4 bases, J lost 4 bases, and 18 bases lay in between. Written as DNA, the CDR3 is TGTGCCAGCAGCCCCAGGACATTCGGGACAGGAAACACCATATATTTT. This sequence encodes CASSPRTFGTGNTIYF.

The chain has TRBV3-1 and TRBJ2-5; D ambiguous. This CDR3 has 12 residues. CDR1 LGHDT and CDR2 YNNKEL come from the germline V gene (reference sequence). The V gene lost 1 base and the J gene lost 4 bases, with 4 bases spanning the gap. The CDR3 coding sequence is TGTGCCAGCAGCCAAGGAGTAGAGACCCAGTACTTC. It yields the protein CASSQGVETQYF.

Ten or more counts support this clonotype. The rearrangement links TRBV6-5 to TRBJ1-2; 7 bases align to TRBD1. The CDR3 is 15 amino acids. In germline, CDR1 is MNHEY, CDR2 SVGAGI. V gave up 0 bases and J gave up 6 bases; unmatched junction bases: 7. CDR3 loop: CASSYSRGPLNGYTF. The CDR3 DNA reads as TGTGCCAGCAGTTACTCGAGGGGGCCCCTCAATGGCTACACCTTC.

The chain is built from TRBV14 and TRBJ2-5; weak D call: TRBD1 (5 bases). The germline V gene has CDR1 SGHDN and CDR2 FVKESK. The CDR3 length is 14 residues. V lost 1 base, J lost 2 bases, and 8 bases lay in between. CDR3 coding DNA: TGTGCCAGCAGCCAAGTGGGGCAGCAAGAGACCCAGTACTTC. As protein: CASSQVGQQETQYF.

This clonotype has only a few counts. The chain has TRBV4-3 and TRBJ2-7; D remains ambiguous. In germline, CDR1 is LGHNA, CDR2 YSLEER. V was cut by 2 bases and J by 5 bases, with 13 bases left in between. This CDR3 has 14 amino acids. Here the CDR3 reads CASSQWVAQDEQYF. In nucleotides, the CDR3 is TGCGCCAGCAGCCAATGGGTTGCGCAAGACGAGCAGTACTTC.

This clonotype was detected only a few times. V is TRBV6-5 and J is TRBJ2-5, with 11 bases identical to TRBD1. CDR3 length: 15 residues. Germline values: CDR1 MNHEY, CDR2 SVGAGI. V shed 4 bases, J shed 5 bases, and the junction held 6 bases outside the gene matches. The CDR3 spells CASSFGQGAAETQYF. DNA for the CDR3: TGTGCCAGCAGTTTTGGACAGGGGGCAGCGGAGACCCAGTACTTC.

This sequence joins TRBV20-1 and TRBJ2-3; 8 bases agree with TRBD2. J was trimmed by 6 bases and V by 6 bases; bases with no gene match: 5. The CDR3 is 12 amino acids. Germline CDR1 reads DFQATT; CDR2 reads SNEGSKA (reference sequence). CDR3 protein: CSARGGWDTQYF. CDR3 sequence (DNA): TGCAGTGCCCGCGGGGGGTGGGATACGCAGTATTTT.

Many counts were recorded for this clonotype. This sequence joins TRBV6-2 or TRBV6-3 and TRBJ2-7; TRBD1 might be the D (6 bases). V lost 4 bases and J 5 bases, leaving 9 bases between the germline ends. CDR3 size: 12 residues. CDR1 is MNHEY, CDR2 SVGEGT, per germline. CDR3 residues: CASSWAGDEQYF. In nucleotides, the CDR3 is TGTGCCAGCAGTTGGGCAGGGGACGAGCAGTACTTC.

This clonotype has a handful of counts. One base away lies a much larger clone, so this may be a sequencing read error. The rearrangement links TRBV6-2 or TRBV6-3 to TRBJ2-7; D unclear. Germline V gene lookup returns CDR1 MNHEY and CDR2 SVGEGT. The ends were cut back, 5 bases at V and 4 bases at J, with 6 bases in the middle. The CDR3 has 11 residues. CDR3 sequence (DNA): TGTGCCAGCAGTCCCCAATACGAGCAGTACTTC. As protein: CASSPQYEQYF.

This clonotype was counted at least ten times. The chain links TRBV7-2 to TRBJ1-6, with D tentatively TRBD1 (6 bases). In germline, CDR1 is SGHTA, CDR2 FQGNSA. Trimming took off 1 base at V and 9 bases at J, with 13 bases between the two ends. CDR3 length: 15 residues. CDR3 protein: CASSLGQVVGSPLHF. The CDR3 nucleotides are TGTGCCAGCAGCTTAGGACAGGTGGTAGGTTCACCCCTCCACTTT.

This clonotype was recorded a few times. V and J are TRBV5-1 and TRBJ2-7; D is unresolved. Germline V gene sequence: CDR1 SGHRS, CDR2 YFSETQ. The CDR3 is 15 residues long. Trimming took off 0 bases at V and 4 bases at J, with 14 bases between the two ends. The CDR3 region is CASSLDSHLIYEQYF. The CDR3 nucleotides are TGCGCCAGCAGCTTGGACTCCCATCTCATTTACGAGCAGTACTTC.